This entry lists 30 T cell receptor beta chains sequenced from one sample in a study of spatial heterogeneity in lung cancer. Noted time point: sample taken at primary tumor resection. From tumor, nontumor lung or frozen PBMC, whole RNA was taken unsorted for sequencing. TCRdb passed the 5' RACE reads through MiXCR, listing each CDR3 protein once. The data show tens of thousands of distinct CDR3 sequences, 13% seen once. The sequenced sample was PBMCs, obtained at surgery. These receptors all stem from a male donor with early-stage non-small cell lung cancer.

This clonotype was counted only a few times. J is TRBJ1-6 and V is TRBV5-5; D might be TRBD1 (6 bases). The germline CDR1 and CDR2 sequences are SGHKS and YYEKEE (reference sequence). The V end lost 0 bases, the J end lost 6 bases, and 13 bases lay between the germline ends. The CDR3 totals 16 residues. CDR3 nucleotides: TGTGCCAGCAGCTTGGGCGTTGGGGGCAGTAATTCACCCCTCCACTTT. It encodes CASSLGVGGSNSPLHF.

This clonotype was seen only a few times. This chain joins TRBV11-2 and TRBJ1-4; D perhaps matches TRBD1 (5 bases). This CDR3 region has 16 residues. Trimming cost V 4 bases and J 10 bases, with 22 bases left between them. Germline V lookup: CDR1 SGHAT, CDR2 FQNNGV. This chain's CDR3 is CASSSDRALFGGKLFF. The CDR3 region has the DNA TGTGCCAGCAGCTCCGATCGGGCCCTCTTCGGGGGAAAACTGTTTTTT.

In DNA, the CDR3 is TGCAGTGTAACGGGCGACTCCTACGAGCAGTACTTC. Amino acids: CSVTGDSYEQYF. This rearrangement joins TRBV20-1 to TRBJ2-7; D is undetermined. Looked up from germline, CDR1 is DFQATT and CDR2 is SNEGSKA (reference sequence). With 7 bases removed from V and 0 bases from J, the gap between germline ends came to 10 bases. The CDR3 is 12 amino acids.

This clonotype has a count of ten or more. V is TRBV11-2 and J is TRBJ1-6; D is possibly TRBD1 (6 bases). V lost 1 base to trimming and J lost 13 bases, with 17 bases between them. Germline V gene data show CDR1 as SGHAT and CDR2 as FQNNGV. The CDR3 has 15 residues. CDR3 protein: CASSLGVAGALPLHF. The CDR3 DNA reads as TGTGCCAGCAGCTTAGGAGTGGCAGGGGCCCTGCCCCTCCACTTT.

This clonotype turned up a few times. The chain joins TRBV6-5 to TRBJ2-1, with 9 bases lining up with TRBD1. J gave up 8 bases and V 0 bases, and 5 bases lay outside the gene matches. There are 15 residues in the CDR3. CDR1 is MNHEY, CDR2 SVGAGI, per germline. In nucleotides, the CDR3 is TGTGCCAGCAGTTACTCTGGGACAGGGCCCGATGAGCAGTTCTTC. It encodes CASSYSGTGPDEQFF.

This clonotype was seen more than once but under ten times. V and J are TRBV19 and TRBJ2-1, with 7 bases identical to TRBD2. V shed 6 bases, J shed 1 base, and the junction held 6 bases outside the gene matches. The germline V gene has CDR1 LNHDA and CDR2 SQIVND (reference sequence). This CDR3 has 15 amino acids. The CDR3 DNA reads as TGTGCCAGTAGCCCCAGCGGGATTTCCTACAATGAGCAGTTCTTC. Amino acids: CASSPSGISYNEQFF.

This sequence joins TRBV5-8 and TRBJ2-1; D call uncertain. Between the trimmed V and J ends, which lost 0 bases and 0 bases, there was a span of 7 bases. This CDR3 is built from 15 residues. CDR1 is SGHTS, CDR2 YDEGEE, per germline. As DNA, the CDR3 is TGTGCCAGCAGCTTGGGGCTTCGCTCCTACAATGAGCAGTTCTTC. This translates into CASSLGLRSYNEQFF.

This clonotype was counted ten times or more. The chain uses TRBV12-3 or TRBV12-4 and TRBJ1-5; D uncertain. The CDR3 has 12 amino acids. The V gene lost 9 bases and the J gene lost 8 bases, with 14 bases spanning the gap. CDR3 bases: TGTGCCAGTTCGTCCTCGGGTGAGCCCCAGCATTTT. Translated: CASSSSGEPQHF.

This sequence joins TRBV12-5 and TRBJ1-1; weak D call: TRBD1 (5 bases). CDR3 length: 12 residues. The V gene's germline CDR1 is LGHNT and CDR2 FRNRAP. V lost 2 bases and J 7 bases, leaving 8 bases between the germline ends. This chain's CDR3 is CASGLYDSEAFF. CDR3 sequence (DNA): TGTGCTAGTGGTTTGTATGACAGTGAAGCTTTCTTT. Full variable domain (missing parts from reference TRBV12-5 and TRBJ1-1): DARVTQTPRHKVTEMGQEVTMRCQPILGHNTVFWYRQTMMQGLELLAYFRNRAPLDDSGMPKDRFSAEMPDATLATLKIQPSEPRDSAVYFCASGLYDSEAFFGQGTRLTVV.

The table lists this clonotype with many counts. The chain uses TRBV10-2 and TRBJ2-1; perhaps TRBD2 as D (5 bases). The CDR3 has 16 residues. Germline CDR1 WSHSY, CDR2 SAAADI. V lost 0 bases to trimming and J lost 0 bases, with 9 bases between them. CDR3: CASSESKRSSYNEQFF. Written as DNA, the CDR3 is TGCGCCAGCAGTGAGTCGAAGCGGAGCTCCTACAATGAGCAGTTCTTC.

This clonotype was counted between two and nine times. The CDR3 DNA is TGTGCCAGTAGTATAGGAGGGGGGCCGAACACTGAAGCTTTCTTT. It is translated as CASSIGGGPNTEAFF. V is TRBV19 and J is TRBJ1-1; TRBD1 is a possible D gene (6 bases). With 1 base removed from V and 1 base from J, the gap between germline ends came to 10 bases. The germline V gene has CDR1 LNHDA and CDR2 SQIVND (reference sequence). This CDR3 has 15 amino acids.

This clonotype was counted a few times. The CDR3 loop reads CASSSPPEGARTGELFF. The CDR3 nucleotides are TGTGCCAGTAGTAGCCCTCCCGAGGGGGCGCGGACCGGGGAGCTGTTTTTT. J is TRBJ2-2 and V is TRBV19; TRBD1 aligns across 7 bases. Per the germline V gene, CDR1 is LNHDA and CDR2 is SQIVND (reference sequence). Trimming took 4 bases from V and 5 from J; bases not matched to a gene: 13. This CDR3 has 17 amino acids.

V usage is TRBV5-6 and J usage is TRBJ1-3; D not resolved. This CDR3 comprises 15 residues. Trimming took 0 bases from V and 2 from J, leaving 9 bases between them. The V gene's germline CDR1 is SGHDT and CDR2 YYEEEE. CDR3 coding DNA: TGTGCCAGCAGCTTGGACCCAAACCCTGGAAACACCATATATTTT. Translating gives CASSLDPNPGNTIYF.

This clonotype was observed a few times. The V gene is TRBV6-6, the J gene TRBJ2-3, with D perhaps TRBD2 (6 bases). The germline V gene has CDR1 MNHNY and CDR2 SVGAGI (reference sequence). Deletions cut 6 bases from V and 3 bases from J, with 16 bases between. This CDR3 is built from 15 residues. In nucleotides, the CDR3 is TGTGCCAGCAGCCGATACGGGAGAGGGACAGATACGCAGTATTTT. Translation: CASSRYGRGTDTQYF.

This clonotype has more than one count but fewer than ten. The chain joins TRBV14 to TRBJ2-5; D uncertain. The germline V gene encodes CDR1 SGHDN and CDR2 FVKESK. V shed 5 bases and J shed 4 bases, with 20 bases lying between them. The CDR3 sequence is 16 residues long. The CDR3 region is CASSAPSLRMAETQYF. The DNA for the CDR3 is TGTGCCAGCAGCGCACCCTCCCTCCGGATGGCAGAGACCCAGTACTTC.

In its sample, this clonotype was seen many times. The V call is TRBV7-6, the J call TRBJ2-7; maybe TRBD1 (7 bases). Germline V CDR1 and CDR2: SGHVS, FNYEAQ. The CDR3 sequence is 15 residues long. Trimming stripped 3 bases from V and 0 bases from J, with 12 bases between. CDR3 DNA: TGTGCCAGCAGCTTGGGCGGGACAGCCTCCTACGAGCAGTACTTC. Translating it yields CASSLGGTASYEQYF.

This sequence joins TRBV30 and TRBJ2-7; D ambiguous. Looked up from germline, CDR1 is GTSNPN and CDR2 is SVGIG (reference sequence). The ends were cut back, 5 bases at V and 3 bases at J, with 14 bases in the middle. The CDR3 spans 13 residues. CDR3 amino acids: CAWLPKVGYEQYF. The CDR3 DNA sequence: TGTGCCTGGCTACCCAAAGTCGGCTACGAGCAGTACTTC.

This clonotype was seen a few times. This sequence joins TRBV12-3 or TRBV12-4 and TRBJ1-3; no reliable D call. The CDR3 covers 13 residues. Trimming removed 0 bases at V and 8 bases at J, with 8 bases between. CDR3 coding DNA: TGTGCCAGCAGTTTAGCGCAGAGGGACACCATATATTTT. This encodes CASSLAQRDTIYF.

This clonotype has more than one count but fewer than ten. The chain joins TRBV6-2 or TRBV6-3 to TRBJ1-5, with a weak D call TRBD1 (6 bases). V gave up 6 bases and J gave up 4 bases, with 13 bases separating them. Germline V gene data show CDR1 as MNHEY and CDR2 as SVGEGT. The CDR3 has 14 amino acids. CDR3 residues: CASRIGQMNQPQHF. CDR3 DNA: TGTGCCAGCAGAATAGGACAGATGAATCAGCCCCAGCATTTT.

This clonotype has just a few counts. The chain combines TRBV5-4 with TRBJ2-1, with D hard to call. Per germline, CDR1 SGHNT and CDR2 YYREEE (reference sequence). Trimming stripped 0 bases from V and 7 bases from J, with 14 bases between. The CDR3 is 15 residues long. The CDR3 DNA is TGTGCCAGCAGCTTGGCCGGGCCCATGTGGAATGAGCAGTTCTTC. Residues: CASSLAGPMWNEQFF.

This clonotype occurred many times. This chain joins TRBV20-1 and TRBJ2-7, with 8 bases identical to TRBD2. Trimming removed 6 bases from V and 4 bases from J; junction bases left unmatched: 14. The CDR3 spans 15 residues. Germline V gives CDR1 DFQATT, CDR2 SNEGSKA (reference sequence). DNA for the CDR3: TGCAGTGCCCTGTGGCCGGCGGGAGGATCTTACGAGCAGTACTTC. Residues: CSALWPAGGSYEQYF.

The table lists this clonotype with many counts. The chain couples TRBV14 to TRBJ2-1; no firm D call. The CDR3 length is 14 residues. In germline, CDR1 is SGHDN, CDR2 FVKESK. The V end lost 1 base, the J end lost 3 bases, and 7 bases lay between the germline ends. The CDR3 reads CASSQVKGYNEQFF. CDR3 DNA sequence: TGTGCCAGCAGCCAAGTGAAGGGCTACAATGAGCAGTTCTTC.

This clonotype showed up just a few times. V gene TRBV19 combines with J gene TRBJ1-1; D remains ambiguous. Germline lookup yields CDR1 LNHDA and CDR2 SQIVND (reference sequence). Deletions cut 6 bases from V and 3 bases from J, with 11 bases between. This CDR3 is 13 amino acids long. The CDR3 sequence: CASRAGVHTEAFF. The CDR3 bases are TGTGCCAGTAGGGCCGGGGTGCACACTGAAGCTTTCTTT.

The chain has TRBV25-1 and TRBJ1-1; D uncertain. The CDR3 is 12 amino acids. Looked up from germline, CDR1 is MGHDK and CDR2 is SYGVNS. The germline V and J ends were trimmed by 8 bases and 0 bases, with 7 bases remaining between them. CDR3 residues: CASGRLNTEAFF. In nucleotides, the CDR3 is TGTGCCAGCGGACGCCTGAACACTGAAGCTTTCTTT.

For this clonotype: The junction shows a germline mismatch at one end, possibly a read error. This chain connects TRBV7-9 to TRBJ2-2, with 10 bases identical to TRBD2. The CDR3 totals 17 residues. In germline, CDR1 is SEHNR, CDR2 FQNEAQ (reference sequence). Written as DNA, the CDR3 is TGTGCCAGCAGCTTCCTGGCTAGCGGGAGTTTTGGCGGGGAGCGGTTTTTT. Translating it yields CASSFLASGSFGGERFF.

This chain joins TRBV20-1 and TRBJ1-5; a possible D gene is TRBD1 (6 bases). The V gene lost 6 bases and the J gene lost 6 bases, with 18 bases spanning the gap. The CDR3 is made up of 14 amino acids. CDR1 and CDR2 from the germline V gene are DFQATT and SNEGSKA (reference sequence). CDR3 sequence (DNA): TGCAGTGCCCATCCGGGGGGCTCGGGTCAGCCCCAGCATTTT. Its translation is CSAHPGGSGQPQHF.

The CDR3, as DNA: TGTGCCAGCAGCCAATCGGTACAGGGACTCTCTGGAAACACCATATATTTT. This sequence encodes CASSQSVQGLSGNTIYF. The rearrangement joins TRBV4-2 to TRBJ1-3, with TRBD1 as a possible D gene (6 bases). V dropped 2 bases and J dropped 0 bases, with 14 bases sitting between them. The length of the CDR3 is 17 residues. Germline lookup yields CDR1 LGHNA and CDR2 YNFKEQ.

CDR3 region: CSVKGLAGGLSYNEQFF. CDR3 DNA: TGCAGCGTTAAGGGACTAGCGGGAGGACTCTCCTACAATGAGCAGTTCTTC. The J gene is TRBJ2-1, the V gene TRBV29-1; 15 nucleotides line up with TRBD2. This CDR3 has 17 residues. CDR1 and CDR2 (germline): SQVTM, ANQGSEA. Unmatched junction bases numbered 5, after V lost 5 bases and J lost 0 bases.

This clonotype was detected only a few times. The gene calls are TRBV19 and TRBJ1-4; no definite D call. CDR3 size: 13 residues. V was clipped by 6 bases and J by 7 bases, with 12 bases between them. Germline values: CDR1 LNHDA, CDR2 SQIVND (reference sequence). CDR3 sequence reads: CASREPWSEKLFF. The CDR3 DNA reads TGTGCCAGTAGGGAACCGTGGAGTGAAAAACTGTTTTTT.

In this sample, this clonotype turned up many times. This rearrangement joins TRBV20-1 to TRBJ2-7; D unresolved. This CDR3 has 13 residues. The ends were cut back, 0 bases at V and 3 bases at J, with 9 bases in the middle. Looked up from germline, CDR1 is DFQATT and CDR2 is SNEGSKA (reference sequence). The CDR3 nucleotides are TGCAGTGCTAGAGATGCTTCCCTCTACGAGCAGTACTTC. This sequence encodes CSARDASLYEQYF.